This T cell receptor beta chain emerged from a study of blood T cell repertoires in COVID-19. Looking at the study overall: Samples representing acute and convalescent COVID-19 were sourced from the United States, Italy and Spain.

This clone was seen just once. In the original workflow: Reference gene primer amplification yielded estimated nucleated cell counts. Using immunoSEQ multiplex PCR, the repertoire was profiled, and TCRdb retains in-frame clones only, with some absent. That table furnishes V, J and clone size, whereas the DNA furnished D and trimming. The sample carries approximately 75,000 clones, approximately 79% recorded once. The CDR3 runs to 13 residues. Trimming cost V 0 bases and J 5 bases, with 8 bases left between them. The germline CDR1 and CDR2 sequences are SGHKS and YYEKEE (reference sequence). The chain joins TRBV5-5 to TRBJ1-1; D ambiguous. This sequence was found in a human donor with acute or convalescent COVID-19. The donor label of this sample is uncertain. Sequencing was done on a sample of peripheral blood. The CDR3 bases are TGTGCCAGCAGCTTGGGGTCTAGGACTGAAGCTTTCTTT. Translated: CASSLGSRTEAFF.